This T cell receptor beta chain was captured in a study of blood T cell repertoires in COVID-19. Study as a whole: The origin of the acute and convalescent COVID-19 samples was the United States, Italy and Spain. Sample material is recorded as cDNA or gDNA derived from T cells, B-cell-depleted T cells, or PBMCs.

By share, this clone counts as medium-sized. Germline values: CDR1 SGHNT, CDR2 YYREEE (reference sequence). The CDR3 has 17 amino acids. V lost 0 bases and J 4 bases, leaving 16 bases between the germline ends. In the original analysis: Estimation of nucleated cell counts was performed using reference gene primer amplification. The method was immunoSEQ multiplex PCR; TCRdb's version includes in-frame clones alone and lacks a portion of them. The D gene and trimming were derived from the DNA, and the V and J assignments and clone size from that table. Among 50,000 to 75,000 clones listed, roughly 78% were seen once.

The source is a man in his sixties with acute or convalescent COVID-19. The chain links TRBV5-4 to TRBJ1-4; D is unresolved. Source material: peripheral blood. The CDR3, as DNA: TGTGCCAGCAGCTTGGGAAGAACCGTGGGCCTTAATGAAAAACTGTTTTTT. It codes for CASSLGRTVGLNEKLFF.